The sample holds many counts of the clone carrying this T cell receptor (beta chain). These data come from a study of blood T cells in healthy people across ages. CDR1 is DFQATT and CDR2 is SNEGSKA in the germline V gene (reference sequence). The CDR3 sequence is 14 residues long. Trimming removed 6 bases at V and 0 bases at J, with 15 bases between. It was with a sample-barcoded 5' primer and a J-beta primer mix that a second PCR of roughly 7 to 12 cycles was run. TCRdb re-called the 5' RACE reads through MiXCR, storing one row per CDR3 protein. The sample has roughly 1.6 million distinct CDR3 sequences, roughly a third seen once. Peripheral blood, roughly 9.3 milliliters per donor, was collected. PBMCs, at least 6.5 million per sample, were isolated.

This sequence was found in a woman younger than 45 in good health. The rearrangement links TRBV20-1 to TRBJ2-7; D unresolved. Material: blood. DNA for the CDR3: TGCAGTGCCACCGGCGAACCGCGCTCCTACGAGCAGTACTTC. Translation gives CSATGEPRSYEQYF.